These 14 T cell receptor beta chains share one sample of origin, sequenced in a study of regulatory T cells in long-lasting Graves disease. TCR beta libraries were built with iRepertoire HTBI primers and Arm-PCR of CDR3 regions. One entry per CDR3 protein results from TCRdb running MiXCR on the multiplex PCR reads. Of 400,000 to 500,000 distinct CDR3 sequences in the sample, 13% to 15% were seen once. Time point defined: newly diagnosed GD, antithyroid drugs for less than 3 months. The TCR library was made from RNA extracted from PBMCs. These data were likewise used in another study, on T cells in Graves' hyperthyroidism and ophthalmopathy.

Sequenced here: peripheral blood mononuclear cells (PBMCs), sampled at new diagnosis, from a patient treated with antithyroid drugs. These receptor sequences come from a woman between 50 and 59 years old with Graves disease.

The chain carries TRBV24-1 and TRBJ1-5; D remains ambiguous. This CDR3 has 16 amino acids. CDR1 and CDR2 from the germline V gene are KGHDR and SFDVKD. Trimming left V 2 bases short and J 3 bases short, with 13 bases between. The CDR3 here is CATSDSSTGPNQPQHF. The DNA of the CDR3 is TGTGCCACCAGTGATTCCTCCACGGGCCCCAATCAGCCCCAGCATTTT.

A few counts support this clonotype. The CDR3 nucleotides read TGTGCCTGTGGACTAGCGGGAGGCTTCTACAATGAGCAGTTCTTC. It is translated as CACGLAGGFYNEQFF. The rearrangement uses TRBV30 and TRBJ2-1; 14 nucleotides match TRBD2. Germline V CDR1 and CDR2: GTSNPN, SVGIG (reference sequence). After removal of 6 bases from V and 3 bases from J, the junction contained 4 bases not matched to a gene. This CDR3 spans 15 amino acids.

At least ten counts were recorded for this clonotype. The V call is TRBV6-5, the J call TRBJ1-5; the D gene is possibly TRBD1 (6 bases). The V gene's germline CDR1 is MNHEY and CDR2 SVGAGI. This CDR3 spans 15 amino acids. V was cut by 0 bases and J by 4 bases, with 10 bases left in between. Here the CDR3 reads CASSYSMTGNQPQHF. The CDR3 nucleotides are TGTGCCAGCAGTTACTCGATGACAGGTAATCAGCCCCAGCATTTT.

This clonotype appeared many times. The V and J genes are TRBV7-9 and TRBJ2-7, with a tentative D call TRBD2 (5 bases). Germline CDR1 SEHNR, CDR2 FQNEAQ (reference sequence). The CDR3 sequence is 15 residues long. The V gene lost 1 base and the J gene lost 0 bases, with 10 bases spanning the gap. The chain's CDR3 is CASSLEATNSYEQYF. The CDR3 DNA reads TGTGCCAGCAGCTTAGAGGCGACTAACTCCTACGAGCAGTACTTC.

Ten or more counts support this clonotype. The CDR3: CASSAGHPNYGYTF. DNA of the CDR3: TGTGCCAGCAGCGCGGGACACCCAAACTATGGCTACACCTTC. V is TRBV2 and J is TRBJ1-2, with a possible D match to TRBD1 (6 bases). This CDR3 contains 14 residues. The V and J ends lost 6 bases and 2 bases respectively, with 13 bases between them. The germline V gene has CDR1 SNHLY and CDR2 FYNNEI.

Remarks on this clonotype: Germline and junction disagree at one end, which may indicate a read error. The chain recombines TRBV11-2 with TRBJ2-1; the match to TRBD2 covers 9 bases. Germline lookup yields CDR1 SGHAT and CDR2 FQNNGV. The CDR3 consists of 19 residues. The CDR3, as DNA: TGCGCCAGCAGCCAAGATCCAGTAGCGGGAGCGGACCTATACAATGAGCAGTTCTTC. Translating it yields CASSQDPVAGADLYNEQFF.

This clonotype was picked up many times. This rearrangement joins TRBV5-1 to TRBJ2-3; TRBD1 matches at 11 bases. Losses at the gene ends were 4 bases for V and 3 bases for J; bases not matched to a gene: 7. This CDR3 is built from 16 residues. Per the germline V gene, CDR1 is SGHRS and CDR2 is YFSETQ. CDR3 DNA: TGCGCCAGCAGCGAGGACAGGGGGCGGAGGACAGATACGCAGTATTTT. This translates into CASSEDRGRRTDTQYF.

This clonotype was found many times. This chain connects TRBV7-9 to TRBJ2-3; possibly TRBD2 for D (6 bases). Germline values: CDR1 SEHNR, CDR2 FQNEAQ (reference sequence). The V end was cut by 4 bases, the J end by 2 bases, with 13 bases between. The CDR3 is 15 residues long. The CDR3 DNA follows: TGTGCCAGCAGCTCGTATAGCGGCCCCACAGATACGCAGTATTTT. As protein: CASSSYSGPTDTQYF.

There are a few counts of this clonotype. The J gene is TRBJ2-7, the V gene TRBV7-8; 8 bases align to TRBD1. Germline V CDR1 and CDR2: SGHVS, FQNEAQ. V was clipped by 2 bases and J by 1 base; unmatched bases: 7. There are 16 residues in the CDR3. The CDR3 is CASSLTPTGGSYEQYF. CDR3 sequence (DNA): TGTGCCAGCAGCTTAACACCAACAGGGGGTTCCTACGAGCAGTACTTC.

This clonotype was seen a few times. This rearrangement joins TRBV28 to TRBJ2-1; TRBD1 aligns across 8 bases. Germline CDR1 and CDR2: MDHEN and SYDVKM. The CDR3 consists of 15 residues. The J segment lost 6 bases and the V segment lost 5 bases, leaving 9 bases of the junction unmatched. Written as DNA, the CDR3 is TGTGCCAGCAGTCCCCCCCAGGGGGCCCCCAATGAGCAGTTCTTC. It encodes CASSPPQGAPNEQFF.

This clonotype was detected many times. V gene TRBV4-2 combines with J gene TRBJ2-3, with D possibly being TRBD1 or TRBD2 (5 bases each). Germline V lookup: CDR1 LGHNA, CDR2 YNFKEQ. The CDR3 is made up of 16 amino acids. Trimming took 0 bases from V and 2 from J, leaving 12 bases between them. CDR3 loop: CASSQDLGDLTDTQYF. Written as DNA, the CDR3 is TGTGCCAGCAGCCAAGATCTGGGGGACCTCACAGATACGCAGTATTTT.

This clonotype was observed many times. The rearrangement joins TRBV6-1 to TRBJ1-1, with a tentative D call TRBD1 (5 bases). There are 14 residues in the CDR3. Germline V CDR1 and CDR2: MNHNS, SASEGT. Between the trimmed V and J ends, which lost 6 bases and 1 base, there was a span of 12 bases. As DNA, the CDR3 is TGTGCCAGCAGGACGGGGGATCAGAACACTGAAGCTTTCTTT. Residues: CASRTGDQNTEAFF.

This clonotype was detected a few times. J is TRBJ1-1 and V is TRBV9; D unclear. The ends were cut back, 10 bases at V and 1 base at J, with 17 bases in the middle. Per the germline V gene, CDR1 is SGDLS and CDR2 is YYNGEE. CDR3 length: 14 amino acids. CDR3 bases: TGTGCCCACTCTTCCTCTTCGAAGAACACTGAAGCTTTCTTT. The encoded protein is CAHSSSSKNTEAFF.

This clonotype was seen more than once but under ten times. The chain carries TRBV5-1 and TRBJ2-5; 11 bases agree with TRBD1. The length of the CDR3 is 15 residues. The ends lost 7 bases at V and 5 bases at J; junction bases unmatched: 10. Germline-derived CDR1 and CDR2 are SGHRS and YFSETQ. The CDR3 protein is CASGLGTGGVETQYF. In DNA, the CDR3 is TGCGCCAGCGGGCTTGGGACAGGGGGTGTGGAGACCCAGTACTTC.